These 32 T cell receptor beta chains were all obtained from the same sample, sequenced in a study of CD4 T cells in relation to SARS-CoV-2 and coronaviruses. Profiling relied on immunoSEQ multiplex PCR, and the TCRdb table lists in-frame clones only, not all of them. The sample carries some 14,000 clones, roughly 80% recorded once. The unexposed donors gave CD4+ T cells in about 2011-2018, prior to COVID-19. CD4+ T cells were isolated from the cells after about ten days of culture. Their antigen targets remain unknown. Sequencing was performed on CD4+ T cells from PBMCs, cultured in vitro. The receptors originated from a human donor in good health.

This clone was seen a single time. Written as DNA, the CDR3 is TGTGCCAGCAGCTTAACGGGTCGACTAGCGGGAGTCAATGAGCAGTTCTTC. It is translated as CASSLTGRLAGVNEQFF. The rearrangement joins TRBV7-3 to TRBJ2-1, with 12 bases identical to TRBD2. There are 17 residues in the CDR3. CDR1 and CDR2 from the germline V gene are SGHTA and FQGTGA. V gave up 0 bases and J gave up 6 bases; unmatched junction bases: 6.

This sequence joins TRBV19 and TRBJ2-5, with D possibly TRBD1 on 5 matching bases. Germline-derived CDR1 and CDR2 are LNHDA and SQIVND (reference sequence). This CDR3 is 14 amino acids long. V lost 4 bases, J lost 2 bases, and 11 bases lay in between. The CDR3 here is CASSRTQVQETQYF. The CDR3 DNA is TGTGCCAGTAGTAGGACACAGGTGCAAGAGACCCAGTACTTC.

The chain employs TRBV7-8 and TRBJ1-1, with D perhaps matching TRBD1 (6 bases). Germline loops: CDR1 SGHVS, CDR2 FQNEAQ. The V and J ends lost 4 bases and 4 bases respectively, with 16 bases between them. The CDR3 is 15 residues long. CDR3: CASSSITGHVTEAFF. Written as DNA, the CDR3 is TGTGCCAGCAGCTCTATCACAGGGCACGTCACTGAAGCTTTCTTT.

The chain links TRBV6-5 to TRBJ1-2, with 7 positions matching TRBD1. V was clipped by 8 bases and J by 1 base; unmatched bases: 4. This CDR3 is built from 13 residues. Germline values: CDR1 MNHEY, CDR2 SVGAGI. CDR3 protein: CASRGGVNYGYTF. The CDR3 bases are TGTGCCAGCCGAGGGGGCGTTAACTATGGCTACACCTTC.

This chain connects TRBV19 to TRBJ1-1; 11 bases are shared with TRBD1. Per the germline V gene, CDR1 is LNHDA and CDR2 is SQIVND (reference sequence). The CDR3 is 14 amino acids. V dropped 4 bases and J dropped 4; count of bases not matched to a gene: 2. CDR3 DNA: TGTGCCAGTAGTAAGGGGACAGGGGGCACTGAAGCTTTCTTT. Amino acid sequence: CASSKGTGGTEAFF. Looking up the rest from reference TRBV19 and TRBJ1-1 gives the full variable domain: DGGITQSPKYLFRKEGQNVTLSCEQNLNHDAMYWYRQDPGQGLRLIYYSQIVNDFQKGDIAEGYSVSREKKESFPLTVTSAQKNPTAFYLCASSKGTGGTEAFFGQGTRLTVV.

The J gene is TRBJ1-1, the V gene TRBV30; D remains ambiguous. Germline values: CDR1 GTSNPN, CDR2 SVGIG (reference sequence). This CDR3 contains 13 residues. Trimming shortened V by 3 bases and J by 2 bases, and 10 bases separated the two germline ends. The CDR3 DNA is TGTGCCTGGAGCGAGAATTCAAACACTGAAGCTTTCTTT. Its translation is CAWSENSNTEAFF. The whole variable domain, remainder taken from reference TRBV30 and TRBJ1-1, is SQTIHQWPATLVQPVGSPLSLECTVEGTSNPNLYWYRQAAGRGLQLLFYSVGIGQISSEVPQNLSASRPQDRQFILSSKKLLLSDSGFYLCAWSENSNTEAFFGQGTRLTVV.

This clone showed up just a few times. The chain is built from TRBV5-1 and TRBJ1-2; D is undetermined. This CDR3 is built from 13 residues. Germline V gene sequence: CDR1 SGHRS, CDR2 YFSETQ. V was pared by 4 bases and J by 5 bases, with 12 bases between. DNA for the CDR3: TGCGCCAGCAGCCATAGGGCGGGGTATGGCTACACCTTC. Translation gives CASSHRAGYGYTF.

The rearrangement uses TRBV25-1 and TRBJ1-1; D possibly corresponds to TRBD1 (6 bases). Germline assignment: CDR1 MGHDK and CDR2 SYGVNS. Trimming stripped 5 bases from V and 5 bases from J, with 15 bases between. The CDR3 has 14 residues. The CDR3 DNA reads as TGTGCCAGCAGTAGAACAGGGCTTGGTACTGAAGCTTTCTTT. This encodes CASSRTGLGTEAFF.

By share, this clone ranks as medium-sized. The chain has TRBV19 and TRBJ2-2, with 14 bases aligning to TRBD2. J was trimmed by 5 bases and V by 6 bases; bases with no gene match: 2. CDR1 LNHDA and CDR2 SQIVND come from the germline V gene (reference sequence). The CDR3 length is 15 residues. CDR3 residues: CASSRTSGGTGELFF. As DNA, the CDR3 is TGTGCCAGTAGCCGGACTAGCGGGGGGACCGGGGAGCTGTTTTTT.

The rearrangement links TRBV18 to TRBJ1-3; tentatively, D is TRBD1 (5 bases). Looked up from germline, CDR1 is KGHSH and CDR2 is LQKENI. This CDR3 is 17 amino acids long. V lost 1 base, J lost 4 bases, and 17 bases lay in between. The CDR3 DNA is TGTGCCAGCTCACCACGACAACTGCAGGGTACGGGAAACACCATATATTTT. Translation: CASSPRQLQGTGNTIYF.

This rearrangement joins TRBV20-1 to TRBJ2-1; D call uncertain. CDR3 length: 11 amino acids. The ends were cut back, 5 bases at V and 4 bases at J, with 6 bases in the middle. Germline CDR1 and CDR2: DFQATT and SNEGSKA (reference sequence). CDR3 bases: TGCAGTGCTCCCGTATACAATGAGCAGTTCTTC. Its protein product is CSAPVYNEQFF.

The V call is TRBV7-3, the J call TRBJ1-2; D is unresolved. V gave up 8 bases and J gave up 0 bases, with 10 bases separating them. Germline V gene lookup returns CDR1 SGHTA and CDR2 FQGTGA. The CDR3 sequence is 13 residues long. This CDR3 is CASGSQANYGYTF. In DNA form, the CDR3 reads TGTGCCAGCGGCTCCCAGGCTAACTATGGCTACACCTTC. The whole variable domain, filled in from reference TRBV7-3 and TRBJ1-2, reads GAGVSQTPSNKVTEKGKYVELRCDPISGHTALYWYRQSLGQGPEFLIYFQGTGAADDSGLPNDRFFAVRPEGSVSTLKIQRTERGDSAVYLCASGSQANYGYTFGSGTRLTVV.

This clone occurred once. V gene TRBV6-5 combines with J gene TRBJ2-7; no clear D. Germline V gene sequence: CDR1 MNHEY, CDR2 SVGAGI. The length of the CDR3 is 13 residues. Trimming took 7 bases from V and 5 from J, leaving 15 bases between them. The CDR3, as DNA: TGTGCCAGCAACTCACGGCCTATCCACGAGCAGTACTTC. It encodes CASNSRPIHEQYF.

This rearrangement joins TRBV6-5 to TRBJ2-3, with 8 positions matching TRBD1. Germline V gives CDR1 MNHEY, CDR2 SVGAGI. After removal of 8 bases from V and 0 bases from J, the junction contained 4 bases not matched to a gene. The CDR3 has 14 amino acids. The CDR3 sequence: CASRTGYSTDTQYF. CDR3 sequence (DNA): TGTGCCAGCCGGACAGGGTATAGCACAGATACGCAGTATTTT.

This sequence joins TRBV6-4 and TRBJ2-3, with D possibly TRBD2 on 6 matching bases. Germline V gives CDR1 MRHNA, CDR2 SNTAGT. The CDR3 has 13 residues. V was cut by 9 bases and J by 2 bases, with 12 bases left in between. CDR3 nucleotide sequence: TGTGCCAGTTCCGGGACTTACACAGATACGCAGTATTTT. It specifies CASSGTYTDTQYF.

The chain has TRBV11-1 and TRBJ2-7, with D possibly being TRBD2 (6 bases). Between the trimmed V and J ends, which lost 3 bases and 0 bases, there was a span of 9 bases. The germline V gene encodes CDR1 SGHAT and CDR2 FQDESV (reference sequence). The CDR3 totals 14 residues. The CDR3 sequence is CASSFGGLSYEQYF. The CDR3 bases are TGTGCCAGCAGCTTCGGGGGTCTCTCCTACGAGCAGTACTTC.

This clone was detected once. V usage is TRBV11-2 and J usage is TRBJ2-1; a weak D match, TRBD2 (5 bases). CDR1 is SGHAT, CDR2 FQNNGV, per germline. Trimming removed 1 base at V and 4 bases at J, with 5 bases between. This CDR3 contains 13 residues. Here the CDR3 DNA reads TGTGCCAGCAGCTTAGGGAGGTACAATGAGCAGTTCTTC. Amino acid sequence: CASSLGRYNEQFF.

This sequence joins TRBV6-1 and TRBJ2-6; 9 bases agree with TRBD2. Germline V lookup: CDR1 MNHNS, CDR2 SASEGT. The CDR3 is 18 amino acids. Losses at the gene ends were 2 bases for V and 4 bases for J; bases not matched to a gene: 9. CDR3 amino acids: CASSEILAGTLGANVLTF. The CDR3 DNA is TGTGCCAGCAGTGAAATTCTAGCGGGGACGTTAGGGGCCAACGTCCTGACTTTC.

This sequence joins TRBV6-5 and TRBJ2-3, with D unresolved. Between the trimmed V and J ends, which lost 6 bases and 2 bases, there was a span of 3 bases. This CDR3 spans 11 amino acids. The germline CDR1 and CDR2 sequences are MNHEY and SVGAGI. The CDR3 DNA reads TGTGCCAGCAGGAACACAGATACGCAGTATTTT. It specifies CASRNTDTQYF.

This clone showed up just once. The CDR3 protein is CASSSGGAGGNEQFF. DNA for the CDR3: TGTGCCAGCAGCTCGGGTGGGGCGGGAGGCAATGAGCAGTTCTTC. This chain connects TRBV5-4 to TRBJ2-1; 8 positions agree with TRBD2. Losses at the gene ends were 3 bases for V and 6 bases for J; bases not matched to a gene: 8. CDR3 length: 15 amino acids. Germline CDR1 and CDR2: SGHNT and YYREEE (reference sequence).

The gene calls are TRBV5-1 and TRBJ2-5; D gene unclear. Germline CDR1 reads SGHRS; CDR2 reads YFSETQ. The V and J ends lost 1 base and 2 bases respectively, with 9 bases between them. CDR3 size: 14 residues. The CDR3 sequence is CASSLSRIQETQYF. The CDR3 nucleotides read TGCGCCAGCAGCTTGTCGCGGATACAAGAGACCCAGTACTTC.

The chain couples TRBV7-9 to TRBJ1-4; D is perhaps TRBD1 (6 bases). CDR1 is SEHNR, CDR2 FQNEAQ, per germline (reference sequence). This CDR3 has 14 residues. The V end was cut by 5 bases, the J end by 3 bases, with 10 bases between. CDR3 in DNA: TGTGCCAGCAGCACGACAGGATCTAATGAAAAACTGTTTTTT. This translates into CASSTTGSNEKLFF.

In its sample, this clone is medium-sized. The gene calls are TRBV20-1 and TRBJ1-2; D is ambiguous. Germline V gives CDR1 DFQATT, CDR2 SNEGSKA (reference sequence). The CDR3 is 11 residues long. The V and J ends lost 1 base and 8 bases respectively, with 8 bases between them. The CDR3 sequence is CSARGIGGYTF. CDR3 coding DNA: TGCAGTGCTAGAGGGATAGGCGGCTACACCTTC.

The rearrangement links TRBV7-8 to TRBJ1-5; D is unclear. Trimming took off 3 bases at V and 2 bases at J, with 14 bases between the two ends. In germline, CDR1 is SGHVS, CDR2 FQNEAQ. This CDR3 spans 16 amino acids. The CDR3 spells CASSLIPGYRNQPQHF. The DNA of the CDR3 is TGTGCCAGCAGCTTGATTCCCGGGTATCGCAATCAGCCCCAGCATTTT. Drawing the rest from reference TRBV7-8 and TRBJ1-5, the complete variable domain is GAGVSQSPRYKVAKRGQDVALRCDPISGHVSLFWYQQALGQGPEFLTYFQNEAQLDKSGLPSDRFFAERPEGSVSTLKIQRTQQEDSAVYLCASSLIPGYRNQPQHFGDGTRLSIL.

The chain uses TRBV19 and TRBJ2-5; D remains unclear. Trimming took off 0 bases at V and 1 base at J, with 6 bases between the two ends. Germline V CDR1 and CDR2: LNHDA, SQIVND (reference sequence). The CDR3 loop spans 14 amino acids. The CDR3 DNA is TGTGCCAGTAGTATAGATCCCTCCCAAGAGACCCAGTACTTC. Its protein product is CASSIDPSQETQYF.

This chain joins TRBV5-8 and TRBJ2-1; 7 positions agree with TRBD1. CDR3 length equals 19 residues. The trim removed 0 bases at V and 4 bases at J, leaving 16 bases unmatched. Germline CDR1 SGHTS, CDR2 YDEGEE. CDR3 sequence reads: CASSLAFSPGQGEYNEQFF. The CDR3 DNA sequence: TGTGCCAGCAGCTTGGCCTTTTCTCCTGGTCAGGGGGAGTACAATGAGCAGTTCTTC.

The rearrangement joins TRBV5-1 to TRBJ1-4; a weak D match, TRBD1 (6 bases). CDR3 length: 15 amino acids. Germline V lookup: CDR1 SGHRS, CDR2 YFSETQ. Trimming shortened V by 6 bases and J by 7 bases, and 19 bases separated the two germline ends. The CDR3 spells CASKIQGGAVEKLFF. DNA for the CDR3: TGCGCCAGCAAAATCCAAGGGGGGGCAGTTGAAAAACTGTTTTTT.

The J gene is TRBJ1-1, the V gene TRBV12-3 or TRBV12-4; D uncertain. Trimming took off 7 bases at V and 0 bases at J, with 9 bases between the two ends. The CDR3 is 13 amino acids. The CDR3 DNA is TGTGCCAGCATGCGGGTCATGAACACTGAAGCTTTCTTT. Amino acids: CASMRVMNTEAFF.

The chain links TRBV6-5 to TRBJ2-3; D ambiguous. The CDR3 totals 13 residues. Trimming left V 5 bases short and J 2 bases short, with 8 bases between. The V gene's germline CDR1 is MNHEY and CDR2 SVGAGI. The CDR3 DNA sequence: TGTGCCAGCAGTACTCCCATCACAGATACGCAGTATTTT. This encodes CASSTPITDTQYF.

V is TRBV5-1 and J is TRBJ2-6, with D unclear. Between the trimmed V and J ends, which lost 5 bases and 0 bases, there was a span of 9 bases. The CDR3 has 15 amino acids. The germline V gene has CDR1 SGHRS and CDR2 YFSETQ. This CDR3 reads CASSEQSSGANVLTF. The CDR3 DNA reads as TGCGCCAGCAGTGAACAGAGCTCTGGGGCCAACGTCCTGACTTTC.

The chain uses TRBV3-1 (or the pseudogene TRBV3-2) and TRBJ1-3, with D unclear. This CDR3 is built from 15 residues. Germline CDR1 and CDR2: LGHDT and YNNKEL (reference sequence). V was pared by 1 base and J by 0 bases, with 7 bases between. The CDR3 coding sequence is TGTGCCAGCAGCCAAGTCGACACCTCTGGAAACACCATATATTTT. This translates into CASSQVDTSGNTIYF.

The chain joins TRBV5-1 to TRBJ2-2; unclear D gene. Germline CDR1 and CDR2: SGHRS and YFSETQ. This CDR3 is built from 16 residues. The V end lost 3 bases, the J end lost 4 bases, and 16 bases lay between the germline ends. The CDR3 coding sequence is TGCGCCAGCAGCTCGACGGCCGGGCAGAGCACCGGGGAGCTGTTTTTT. Amino acids: CASSSTAGQSTGELFF.